This T cell receptor (beta chain) stems from a study of blood T cell repertoires in COVID-19. Background on the study: Acute-phase and convalescent COVID-19 samples originated in the United States, Italy and Spain.

Cohorts were based on clinical histories the participants reported. The CDR3 is 14 residues long. From germline, CDR1 is ENHRY and CDR2 SYGVKD. V lost 3 bases and J lost 6; bases outside the gene matches: 5. Original handling: Scientists estimated how many nucleated cells there were by amplifying reference gene primers. The method was immunoSEQ multiplex PCR; TCRdb's version includes in-frame clones alone and lacks a portion of them. That table is the source of V, J and clone size, and D and trimming were worked out from the DNA. There are fewer than 400,000 clones in the sample; over 70% occur only once, and around 4.6% lies in the top ten.

The specimen sequenced was PBMCs or T cells enriched from blood (not recorded which). V usage is TRBV10-3 and J usage is TRBJ1-3; the match to TRBD1 covers 7 bases. The clonotype comes from a man in his thirties or forties who had recovered from COVID-19. CDR3 in amino acids: CAISDSGGLNTIYF. The CDR3 region has the DNA TGTGCCATCAGTGATTCAGGGGGATTAAACACCATATATTTT.